This T cell receptor beta chain derives from a study of blood T cell repertoires in COVID-19. The overall study: COVID-19 samples, acute and convalescent, were from the United States, Italy and Spain.

With 4 bases removed from V and 4 bases from J, the gap between germline ends came to 10 bases. CDR1 is MNHEY and CDR2 is SVGAGI in the germline V gene. This CDR3 is built from 13 residues. Sequencing was performed with immunoSEQ multiplex PCR; in TCRdb, only in-frame clones are kept and a portion is missing. The sample includes about 120,000 clones, approximately 92% seen only once; the top ten take roughly a quarter. The gene calls are TRBV6-5 and TRBJ1-2, with D possibly being TRBD1 (5 bases). The sequence was collected from a man aged 70 or older with active or convalescent COVID-19. Sequences were obtained from peripheral blood. The CDR3 protein is CASSSTGAYGYTF. The DNA of the CDR3 is TGTGCCAGCAGTTCCACAGGCGCCTATGGCTACACCTTC.